Listed below are T cell receptor beta chains from one sample, sequenced in a study of blood T cell repertoires in COVID-19. Clones were sequenced by immunoSEQ multiplex PCR, and TCRdb holds only the in-frame ones, with some missing. The repertoire holds 210,000 or so clones, with 70% to 90% as singletons. Sequencing was done on a sample of peripheral blood. The receptor set was obtained from a man aged 18 to 30 with active or convalescent COVID-19. The CDR3 runs from the conserved cysteine through the conserved F or W. The D gene is left open where the match is weak. Expanded clones get a size class; other rows say once, few or many, or leave the size out.

V gene	J gene	D gene	clone size	CDR3 DNA	CDR3 protein
TRBV6-5	TRBJ1-3	NA	NA	TGTGCCAGCAGTTACTCTCTCTCTGGAAACACCATATATTTT	CASSYSLSGNTIYF
TRBV28	TRBJ1-5	NA	NA	TGTGCCAGCAGTCGATCGAAATTGGAGCAGCCCCAGCATTTT	CASSRSKLEQPQHF
TRBV7-2	TRBJ1-2	NA	NA	TGTGCCAGCAGACAGACAGGCAAAAACTATGGCTACACCTTC	CASRQTGKNYGYTF
TRBV2	TRBJ2-7	NA	NA	TGTGCCAGCGGGGGGGCGGGAGCCGTTTACGAGCAGTACTTC	CASGGAGAVYEQYF
TRBV12-5	TRBJ2-2	TRBD2	NA	TGTGCTAGTGGTTTGAGTCTAGCGGGAACGGGGACCGGGGAGCTGTTTTTT	CASGLSLAGTGTGELFF
TRBV6-5	TRBJ1-2	NA	NA	TGTGCCAGCAGACCCGGACAGAGCCACCGTGGCTACACCTTC	CASRPGQSHRGYTF
TRBV19	TRBJ2-3	NA	NA	TGTGCCAGTAGTGTACCCCTCTCGAGGGCAGATACGCAGTATTTT	CASSVPLSRADTQYF
TRBV4-2	TRBJ2-7	NA	NA	TGTGCCAGCAGCCAAGATGAGGGCGGTCTCTCCTACGAGCAGTACTTC	CASSQDEGGLSYEQYF
TRBV19	TRBJ2-3	TRBD1	NA	TGTGCCAGTAGTGCGGACAGGGGTTATACAGATACGCAGTATTTT	CASSADRGYTDTQYF
TRBV14	TRBJ2-5	NA	NA	TGTGCCAGCAGCCAAGTCGGAGGCTTTCAAGAGACCCAGTACTTC	CASSQVGGFQETQYF
TRBV4-2	TRBJ2-1	TRBD2	NA	TGTGCCAGCAGCCAGGAAGGGGCTAGCGGGGGGTGGAATGAGCAGTTCTTC	CASSQEGASGGWNEQFF
TRBV5-5	TRBJ1-1	NA	few	TGTGCCAGCAGAAGAGGAGGGTTGGACACTGAAGCTTTCTTT	CASRRGGLDTEAFF
TRBV7-2	TRBJ2-4	TRBD2	NA	TGTGCCAGCAGCTCGGGACTAGCGGGAGGGAAGGGGGCCAAAAACATTCAGTACTTC	CASSSGLAGGKGAKNIQYF
TRBV5-6	TRBJ1-2	NA	NA	TGTGCCAGCAAGGGGTCAATCATCTATGGCTACACCTTC	CASKGSIIYGYTF
TRBV6-5	TRBJ1-4	TRBD1	NA	TGTGCCAGCAGACGACAGGGGGCATCTAATGAAAAACTGTTTTTT	CASRRQGASNEKLFF
TRBV3-1/TRBV3-2	TRBJ1-2	TRBD1	NA	TGTGCCAGCAGCCCAAATCCAGGGGGGAACTATGGCTACACCTTC	CASSPNPGGNYGYTF
TRBV6-5	TRBJ2-1	TRBD2	NA	TGTGCCAGCACCCAGGTTCGGGGGGTAAGCAATGAGCAGTTCTTC	CASTQVRGVSNEQFF
TRBV7-6	TRBJ2-6	NA	few	TGTGCCAGCAGCTTAAATGGCGGCAGGGTGTCTGGGGCCAACGTCCTGACTTTC	CASSLNGGRVSGANVLTF
TRBV15	TRBJ1-1	NA	NA	TGTGCCACCAGCAGAGATAACGATGGGGGCCCTGAAGCTTTCTTT	CATSRDNDGGPEAFF
TRBV5-8	TRBJ2-7	NA	NA	TGTGCCAGCAGCTTGTTCCAGGGGAGTAGGGAGCAGTACTTC	CASSLFQGSREQYF
TRBV19	TRBJ2-6	NA	NA	TGTGCCAGTAGAAACTCCGGGGCCAACGTCCTGACTTTC	CASRNSGANVLTF
TRBV19	TRBJ2-5	TRBD2	once	TGTGCCAGTAGTATATTTGCCGGGGGCGGGAGGGAAGACCAGTACTTC	CASSIFAGGGREDQYF
TRBV2	TRBJ1-1	TRBD1	NA	TGTGCCAGAGGAACCGGGACAGGGGGCACTGAAGCTTTCTTT	CARGTGTGGTEAFF
TRBV4-1	TRBJ2-7	NA	NA	TGCGCCAGCAGCCAATTCGCAGGCTACGAGCAGTACTTC	CASSQFAGYEQYF
TRBV9	TRBJ1-6	NA	NA	TGTGCCAGCAGCGTAGCAGGGGTGCCCTATAATTCACCCCTCCACTTT	CASSVAGVPYNSPLHF
TRBV5-6	TRBJ2-7	NA	once	TGTGCCAGCAGCTTGGGCAGGGCGCAGTACTTC	CASSLGRAQYF
TRBV5-5	TRBJ2-1	TRBD2	NA	TGTGCCAGCAGCTTGTCTGCTAGCGGGAATGAGCAGTTCTTC	CASSLSASGNEQFF
TRBV28	TRBJ2-7	NA	NA	TGTGCCAGCAGTAACCCGGGACTTCGACCCTGGGAGCAGTACTTC	CASSNPGLRPWEQYF
TRBV30	TRBJ2-7	TRBD2	NA	TGTGCCTGGAACCTCGGGGGGGAGTCCTACGAGCAGTACTTC	CAWNLGGESYEQYF
TRBV6-1	TRBJ1-5	TRBD1	NA	TGTGCCAGCAGTGGCGGGCCGGGACAGGGCCTACATCAGCCCCAGCATTTT	CASSGGPGQGLHQPQHF
TRBV30	TRBJ1-3	NA	once	TGTGCCTGGAGTGCAGGTACTTCTGGAAACACCATATATTTT	CAWSAGTSGNTIYF
TRBV19	TRBJ2-1	TRBD2	NA	TGTGCCAGTAGTACCTCTCCTACTAGCGGTGAGCAGTTCTTC	CASSTSPTSGEQFF
TRBV30	TRBJ1-5	NA	NA	TGCGCCTGGAGTCCTACCATCCGTGGGCCCCAGCATTTT	CAWSPTIRGPQHF
TRBV30	TRBJ1-5	NA	NA	TGTGCCTGGAGTTCGGGAAACGATCAGCCCCAGCATTTT	CAWSSGNDQPQHF